These T cell receptor beta chains were read from a single sample in a study of T-cell memory formation after mild COVID-19. From the 5' RACE reads, TCRdb called clonotypes with MiXCR, one entry per CDR3 protein. The sample lists under 450,000 distinct CDR3 sequences; about 22% were seen once. The specimen sequenced was PBMCs or a T cell subset sorted from them (not recorded which). All receptors come from an adult woman who had mild COVID-19 (a few samples of this study predate the infection). Cell type and time point are not known. Both conserved end residues are part of each CDR3. A D gene is named only where the DNA matches it firmly. Not all rows give a size; the values are once, few, many and, for expanded clones, a class.

d_call,clone_size,j_call,v_call,cdr3_nt,cdr3_aa
-,-,TRBJ1-5,TRBV27,TGTGCCTGCGGCCTCGCGGGGAGCAATCAGCCCCAGCATTTT,CACGLAGSNQPQHF
-,-,TRBJ1-2,TRBV9,TGTGCCAGCAGCTCCAGTCTCTATGGCTACACCTTC,CASSSSLYGYTF
-,-,TRBJ1-2,TRBV29-1,TGCAGCGTTGAAGGGGGTAGGACTATAACTAACTATGGCTACACCTTC,CSVEGGRTITNYGYTF
TRBD2,few,TRBJ2-3,TRBV7-6,TGTGCCAGCAGCCTCGAAGGGCGACTAGCGGAAACGGGAGGCACAGATACGCAGTATTTT,CASSLEGRLAETGGTDTQYF
-,-,TRBJ2-3,TRBV7-9,TGTGCCAGCAGCACGGGACTTTCAGATACGCAGTATTTT,CASSTGLSDTQYF
-,-,TRBJ2-4,TRBV6-2/TRBV6-3,TGTGCCAGCAGTTACTCGCCAGGTGAAAACATTCAGTACTTC,CASSYSPGENIQYF
-,many,TRBJ2-2,TRBV9,TGTGCCAGCAGCCGCGCGCCGAACACCGGGGAGCTGTTTTTT,CASSRAPNTGELFF
-,few,TRBJ2-3,TRBV29-1,TGCAGCGTTGTGGGACGGTTCTCGCTCTCCACAGATACGCAGTATTTT,CSVVGRFSLSTDTQYF
-,few,TRBJ2-2,TRBV5-1,TGCGCCACCCAAGCGACAGGGAACACCGGGGAGCTGTTTTTT,CATQATGNTGELFF
-,few,TRBJ2-7,TRBV5-1,TGCGCCAGCAGCTTGGCCGCAGTTTCCGAGCAGTACTTC,CASSLAAVSEQYF
TRBD2,few,TRBJ2-1,TRBV29-1,TGCAGCGCCGTCGCCCCGGGGACTAGCGGAAACAATGAGCAGTTCTTC,CSAVAPGTSGNNEQFF
TRBD2,many,TRBJ2-3,TRBV29-1,TGCAGCGTCCGCGGGGGAAATACGCAGTATTTT,CSVRGGNTQYF
-,-,TRBJ2-3,TRBV7-3,TGTGCCAGCAGCTTAATCGTGGGGGGCACAGATACGCAGTATTTT,CASSLIVGGTDTQYF
-,few,TRBJ1-5,TRBV6-5,TGTGCCAGCAGACCTGAAACAAGGGGCAATCAGCCCCAGCATTTT,CASRPETRGNQPQHF
-,few,TRBJ2-7,TRBV4-1,TGCGCCAGCAGCCAGCAGGGGAATATCTACGAGCAGTACTTC,CASSQQGNIYEQYF
-,-,TRBJ1-3,TRBV14,TGTGCCAGCAGCCAAGATGCACGGACCTTCGGAAACACCATATATTTT,CASSQDARTFGNTIYF
TRBD2,few,TRBJ2-1,TRBV29-1,TGCAGCGATCTAGCGGGAGGGCCAACTGATGAGCAGTTCTTC,CSDLAGGPTDEQFF
-,once,TRBJ1-5,TRBV5-1,TGCGCCAGCAGCCAAACAGGTCCCGGGACGCCCCAGCATTTT,CASSQTGPGTPQHF
-,few,TRBJ1-5,TRBV5-5,TGTGCCAGCAGCCCCGGACAGTTCCTGGCGCCCCAGCATTTT,CASSPGQFLAPQHF
TRBD1,few,TRBJ2-6,TRBV27,TGTGCCAGCAGCTATCAGACAGGGCTGGCGGGGGCCAACGTCCTGACTTTC,CASSYQTGLAGANVLTF
TRBD2,-,TRBJ2-7,TRBV9,TGTGCCAGCAGCGTAGAGTCCCCTAGCGGGGGGATCTCCTACGAGCAGTACTTC,CASSVESPSGGISYEQYF
-,-,TRBJ1-1,TRBV7-6,TGTGCCAGCAGCCCTAGGGAGGGTGGGGCTGAAGCTTTCTTT,CASSPREGGAEAFF
-,many,TRBJ2-7,TRBV7-9,TGTGCCAGCTCCAGGCACCCATCTGACGAGCAGTACTTC,CASSRHPSDEQYF
-,-,TRBJ2-7,TRBV20-1,TGCAGTGCTAGCTCCGGGGAACACTACGAGCAGTACTTC,CSASSGEHYEQYF
-,-,TRBJ2-7,TRBV5-1,TGCGCCAGCAGCTTGCAAGGACAGAGCTCCTACGAGCAGTACTTC,CASSLQGQSSYEQYF
TRBD2,-,TRBJ2-1,TRBV6-1,TGTGCCATCCCACTAGCGGGGGATCTGAATGAGCAGTTCTTC,CAIPLAGDLNEQFF
-,few,TRBJ1-1,TRBV6-2/TRBV6-3,TGTGCCAGCAGCCCCGTAAGGGGGGCGACCATCCTGGCTGAAGCTTTCTTT,CASSPVRGATILAEAFF
-,-,TRBJ2-4,TRBV4-1,TGCGCCAGCAGCCAGGCAGGAGACAAAAACATTCAGTACTTC,CASSQAGDKNIQYF
TRBD1,few,TRBJ1-2,TRBV12-3/TRBV12-4,TGTGCCAGCAGTTTAAGACAGGGGAACTATGGCTACACCTTC,CASSLRQGNYGYTF
-,few,TRBJ1-6,TRBV21-1,TGTGCCAGCAGCAAAGATTCGAGGCAGGGGGATTCACCCCTCCACTTT,CASSKDSRQGDSPLHF
TRBD1,few,TRBJ1-4,TRBV11-2,TGTGCCAGCAGCTTAGGGCGAATGGACAGGGGCAGTAGTGAAAAACTGTTTTTT,CASSLGRMDRGSSEKLFF
-,-,TRBJ2-3,TRBV19,TGTGCCAGCGATCAGGGGCCAGATACGCAGTATTTT,CASDQGPDTQYF
-,-,TRBJ2-3,TRBV5-1,TGCGCCAGCAGCTTGGCCGCCAGTGAAGATACGCAGTATTTT,CASSLAASEDTQYF
TRBD2,many,TRBJ2-3,TRBV6-5,TGTGCCAGCAGTTACTCGGTGGTAGCGGGGGGAACAGATACGCAGTATTTT,CASSYSVVAGGTDTQYF
-,-,TRBJ2-7,TRBV7-2,TGTGCCAGCAGCTCCCGATGGGGGGGGCCCCACGAGCAGTACTTC,CASSSRWGGPHEQYF
-,-,TRBJ2-5,TRBV7-9,TGTGCCAGCAGCTTAGTGGGGCCCCGAGAGACCCAGTACTTC,CASSLVGPRETQYF
TRBD1,-,TRBJ1-2,TRBV2,TGTGCCAGCAGCACAGGGGATGGCTACACCTTC,CASSTGDGYTF
TRBD1,few,TRBJ2-3,TRBV12-3/TRBV12-4,TGTGCCAGCAGTCGAAGACAGGGTGGAGATACGCAGTATTTT,CASSRRQGGDTQYF
TRBD2,few,TRBJ2-7,TRBV7-2,TGTGCCAGCAGCCCCTCCCTCGGGACTAGTCTTGGGAGCGAGCAGTACTTC,CASSPSLGTSLGSEQYF
-,-,TRBJ1-6,TRBV5-6,TGTGCCAGCAGCTCAGATCCTACCTCGGACGAGAGATCACCCCTCCACTTT,CASSSDPTSDERSPLHF
-,-,TRBJ1-2,TRBV25-1,TGTGCCACCACAAGAGGTTTGAGCTATGGCTACACCTTC,CATTRGLSYGYTF
-,few,TRBJ1-4,TRBV7-2,TGTGCCAGCAGCCCTACGGGAGTCGAGATCCCCCTTGATGAAAAACTGTTTTTT,CASSPTGVEIPLDEKLFF
TRBD2,few,TRBJ2-1,TRBV20-1,TGCAGTGCTAGAGATCCGAACGGCAGACTAGCCAGCAATGAGCAGTTCTTC,CSARDPNGRLASNEQFF
-,-,TRBJ2-1,TRBV7-9,TGTGCCAGCAGCTTAGCTGGTCCAGTCAATGAGCAGTTCTTC,CASSLAGPVNEQFF
-,few,TRBJ1-1,TRBV20-1,TGCAGTGCTAGAGATTCCGGATTGGGTGAAGCTTTCTTT,CSARDSGLGEAFF
-,-,TRBJ2-2,TRBV24-1,TGTGCCACCAGCCGGGGAGCAGGAAACACCGGGGAGCTGTTTTTT,CATSRGAGNTGELFF
-,-,TRBJ2-1,TRBV9,TGTGCCAGCAGCGTAGCGGTTACTAGAGGGGAGCAGTTCTTC,CASSVAVTRGEQFF
-,-,TRBJ2-1,TRBV15,TGTGCCACCAGCATTGGGGGAGGCGTGTACAATGAGCAGTTCTTC,CATSIGGGVYNEQFF
TRBD1,few,TRBJ1-2,TRBV4-1,TGCGCCAGCAGCCAAGAACAGGGGAACTATGGCTACACCTTC,CASSQEQGNYGYTF
-,few,TRBJ2-7,TRBV6-5,TGTGCCAGCAGAAGGGACACCCTCTACGAGCAGTACTTC,CASRRDTLYEQYF
-,-,TRBJ1-5,TRBV12-3/TRBV12-4,TGTGCCAGCAGCTCCATCGGCCATCAGCCCCAGCATTTT,CASSSIGHQPQHF
-,few,TRBJ2-2,TRBV27,TGTGCCAGCAGTCCGGAACTACCGAACACCGGGGAGCTGTTTTTT,CASSPELPNTGELFF
TRBD1,-,TRBJ1-2,TRBV4-1,TGCGCCAGCAGCCGTTTGGGGAGTTTTGCGGGACAGGGACCTTCTAACTATGGCTACACCTTC,CASSRLGSFAGQGPSNYGYTF